The present TCR beta chain was sequenced within a study of cytomegalovirus exposure and HLA in healthy donors. Germline V gene lookup returns CDR1 MNHEY and CDR2 SMNVEV (reference sequence). The CDR3 is made up of 15 amino acids. Trimming at V came to 6 bases and at J to 6 bases, leaving 10 bases not matched to a gene. Here immunoSEQ multiplex PCR was the method, and the copy in TCRdb shows in-frame clones only, minus some. The sample shows 130,000 to 150,000 clones, 80% to 90% of them seen only once. The gene calls are TRBV27 and TRBJ1-5; TRBD1 aligns across 8 bases. The source is a woman aged 30 to 39 in good health and CMV-seropositive. The source material was PBMCs. CDR3 protein: CASSLRRDRGQPQHF. The CDR3 DNA is TGTGCCAGCAGCCTCCGGAGAGACAGGGGTCAGCCCCAGCATTTT.